These T cell receptor beta chains were read from a single sample in a study of cytomegalovirus exposure and HLA in healthy donors. This table comes from immunoSEQ multiplex PCR, and its TCRdb copy is limited to in-frame clones, with some not included. The data show 150,000 to 200,000 clones, approximately 81% seen once. Input material: PBMCs. All receptors derive from a woman under 30 in good health and CMV-seronegative. CDR3s include the opening cysteine and the closing phenylalanine or tryptophan. The D gene is left open where the match is weak. A row's size may be missing; if present it is once, few, many or a size class.

D gene	J gene	V gene	clone size	CDR3 length	CDR3 DNA	CDR3 protein
-	TRBJ1-6	TRBV28	-	12	TGTGCCAGCCAAACGTCCAGTTCACCCCTCCACTTT	CASQTSSSPLHF
-	TRBJ1-3	TRBV9	-	16	TGTGCCAGCAGCGTAGCTACGAGTTTATCTGGAAACACCATATATTTT	CASSVATSLSGNTIYF
-	TRBJ1-1	TRBV27	-	16	TGTGCCAGCAGTCCCTCCCCTTACTTACCGAACACTGAAGCTTTCTTT	CASSPSPYLPNTEAFF
TRBD2	TRBJ2-5	TRBV13	few	17	TGTGCCAGCAGCTCGATGCTAGCGGGAGGGAGACAAGAGACCCAGTACTTC	CASSSMLAGGRQETQYF
-	TRBJ2-6	TRBV7-8	-	18	TGTGCCAGCAGCACCCTACGCGTAGGGGGGGCCGGGGCCAACGTCCTGACTTTC	CASSTLRVGGAGANVLTF
TRBD2	TRBJ2-1	TRBV5-1	-	18	TGCGCCAGCAGCTTAGACGGGAGGGGCCCTAGCTCCTACAATGAGCAGTTCTTC	CASSLDGRGPSSYNEQFF
-	TRBJ2-3	TRBV7-2	-	12	TGTGCCAGCAGTCAACACACAGATACGCAGTATTTT	CASSQHTDTQYF
-	TRBJ1-3	TRBV19	-	16	TGTGCCAGTACTTCCCCCCAGACAGTGACCCTTAACACCATATATTTT	CASTSPQTVTLNTIYF
TRBD1	TRBJ2-1	TRBV5-6	-	17	TGTGCCAGCATCAAGGGGGCGCGACCCAGCTCCTACAATGAGCAGTTCTTC	CASIKGARPSSYNEQFF
-	TRBJ2-5	TRBV5-6	few	13	TGTGCCTACACTCGGAGGGGACAAGAGACCCAGTACTTC	CAYTRRGQETQYF
TRBD2	TRBJ2-3	TRBV29-1	-	16	TGCAGCGCCGACGTTACTAGCGGGAGTTGGACGGATACGCAGTATTTT	CSADVTSGSWTDTQYF
TRBD1	TRBJ2-1	TRBV5-1	-	15	TGCGCCAGCAGCTCCGGACAGGGTGCCTACAATGAGCAGTTCTTC	CASSSGQGAYNEQFF
TRBD1	TRBJ2-3	TRBV11-3	-	16	TGTGCCAGCAGCTTTGGGGACAGGGGAAGCACAGATACGCAGTATTTT	CASSFGDRGSTDTQYF
-	TRBJ2-7	TRBV28	-	13	TGTGCCAGCAGTCCCCCCTTCCCCTACGAGCAGTACTTC	CASSPPFPYEQYF
TRBD2	TRBJ2-2	TRBV19	-	14	TGTGCCAGTAGGACTAGCGGGACAACCGGGGAGCTGTTTTTT	CASRTSGTTGELFF
-	TRBJ1-5	TRBV19	-	13	TGTGCCAGTAGTCGGGATGGGTATCAGCCCCAGCATTTT	CASSRDGYQPQHF
-	TRBJ2-2	TRBV7-9	-	16	TGTTCCAGCAGCTTACCGACTAGTTCGAACACCGGGGAGCTGTTTTTT	CSSSLPTSSNTGELFF
-	TRBJ2-5	TRBV28	-	16	TGTGCCAGCTCTGGGGGGGTCGGGACAACCAAAGAGACCCAGTACTTC	CASSGGVGTTKETQYF
TRBD2	TRBJ2-7	TRBV5-5	-	14	TGTGCCAGCAGCTTGGCAGCGGGGCGGTACGAGCAGTACTTC	CASSLAAGRYEQYF
-	TRBJ1-6	TRBV19	-	14	TGTGCCAGTAGTATCGCCAGGGTTGGTTCACCCCTCCACTTT	CASSIARVGSPLHF
TRBD1	TRBJ2-7	TRBV27	-	16	TGTGCCAGCAGTCAGCCCCCGGGACAGGGGTTGTACGAGCAGTACTTC	CASSQPPGQGLYEQYF
TRBD1	TRBJ2-1	TRBV6-5	-	14	TGTGCCAGCAGGGATCCGGGACAGAACAATGAGCAGTTCTTC	CASRDPGQNNEQFF
-	TRBJ1-2	TRBV4-3	-	15	TGCGCCAGCAGCCAAGAGTCAGGGGCTGGCTATGGCTACACCTTC	CASSQESGAGYGYTF
-	TRBJ2-7	TRBV23-1	few	15	TGCGCCAGCAGTCATCGGCAGGCGAGCTCCTACGAGCAGTACTTC	CASSHRQASSYEQYF
-	TRBJ2-3	TRBV5-4	-	14	TGTGCCAGCAGCTCCCATACATTGACAGATACGCAGTATTTT	CASSSHTLTDTQYF
-	TRBJ1-1	TRBV18	-	14	TGTGCCAGCTCACCGAGACAGCAGAACACTGAAGCTTTCTTT	CASSPRQQNTEAFF
-	TRBJ1-5	TRBV5-1	-	15	TGCGCCAGCAGCTTAGGGGGATCTAGCAATCAGCCCCAGCATTTT	CASSLGGSSNQPQHF
TRBD1	TRBJ1-3	TRBV12-5	-	17	TGTGCTAGTGGTTTGCTAGGGACAGGGGGATTTGGAAACACCATATATTTT	CASGLLGTGGFGNTIYF
-	TRBJ1-1	TRBV15	-	13	TGTGCCACCAGCAGTGACCGGGGGACTGAAGCTTTCTTT	CATSSDRGTEAFF
-	TRBJ2-5	TRBV15	-	14	TGTGCCACCAGCAGAGGGGGAGTCGTCGAGACCCAGTACTTC	CATSRGGVVETQYF
TRBD1	TRBJ1-5	TRBV11-2	-	15	TGTGCCAGCAGCTTAGGTACAGGGGGCAATCAGCCCCAGCATTTT	CASSLGTGGNQPQHF
TRBD1	TRBJ1-4	TRBV5-1	-	15	TGCGCCAGCAGCCACAACGACAGGGTGGGAGAAAAACTGTTTTTT	CASSHNDRVGEKLFF
TRBD2	TRBJ2-1	TRBV2	once	15	TGTGCCAGCACTAGCGGGAAGTTCTCCTACAATGAGCAGTTCTTC	CASTSGKFSYNEQFF
TRBD2	TRBJ2-5	TRBV2	-	17	TGTGCCAGCAGTGAGACCGTAGCGGGAGGGGGGGAAGAGACCCAGTACTTC	CASSETVAGGGEETQYF
-	TRBJ1-5	TRBV19	-	15	TGTGCCAGTAACCCCCAGCGGGGTGGGGGCCAGCCCCAGCATTTT	CASNPQRGGGQPQHF
-	TRBJ2-7	TRBV9	-	14	TGTGCCAGCAGCGCCGCCGGGTCGCGCTACGAGCAGTACTTC	CASSAAGSRYEQYF
-	TRBJ1-1	TRBV19	-	15	TGTGCCAGTAGTAGCGGACAGTACATGAACACTGAAGCTTTCTTT	CASSSGQYMNTEAFF
-	TRBJ1-1	TRBV6-6	-	13	TGTGCCAGCAATCTGGGACTCAACACTGAAGCTTTCTTT	CASNLGLNTEAFF
-	TRBJ2-7	TRBV7-2	-	13	TGTGCCAGCAGCTTCGCGGTCTGGGACGAGCAGTACTTC	CASSFAVWDEQYF
-	TRBJ1-1	TRBV10-3	few	16	TGTGCCATCAGTGACGAGAGGCGGGGAGGGAACACTGAAGCTTTCTTT	CAISDERRGGNTEAFF
TRBD1	TRBJ2-1	TRBV5-1	-	18	TGCGCCAGCAGCTTGGAGGCCGTTAGGCAGGGGGCAAGGCATGAGCAGTTCTTC	CASSLEAVRQGARHEQFF
-	TRBJ2-7	TRBV18	-	14	TGTGCCAGCTCACCACATCGGGTACCCTACGAGCAGTACTTC	CASSPHRVPYEQYF
TRBD2	TRBJ2-2	TRBV28	-	20	TGTGCCAGCAGTTCCTGGGGGCGTCGAGCGGGAGAAGGGTGGACCGGGGAGCTGTTTTTT	CASSSWGRRAGEGWTGELFF
-	TRBJ1-1	TRBV11-2	-	15	TGTGCCAGCGCAGGTGAAGGAAATGGGAACACTGAAGCTTTCTTT	CASAGEGNGNTEAFF
TRBD1	TRBJ2-7	TRBV28	-	16	TGTGCCAGCAGTCAAGACGGGACAGGGAGGATATACGAGCAGTACTTC	CASSQDGTGRIYEQYF
TRBD1	TRBJ2-7	TRBV15	-	18	TGTGCCACCAGCAGAGGAATTGGGGGGACAGGGTTCTCCTACGAGCAGTACTTC	CATSRGIGGTGFSYEQYF
-	TRBJ2-1	TRBV2	-	12	TGTGCCAGCAGTCGGGACAACCCGGAGCAGTTCTTC	CASSRDNPEQFF
TRBD1	TRBJ1-4	TRBV5-1	-	16	TGCGCCAGCAGCTTTTCAGGGGGGTCGACTAATGAAAAACTGTTTTTT	CASSFSGGSTNEKLFF